Included here is one T cell receptor beta chain sequence, with context. Its specificity is unknown. Included in the TCR beta cDNA libraries were unique molecular identifiers. Some 500,000 cDNA molecules were recovered from an input of 1 to 10 million T cells. One entry per CDR3 protein, called by TCRdb with MiXCR from the PCR reads. The sample has about 460,000 distinct CDR3 sequences, around 40% seen once. This entry is derived from a study of post-analysis software for immune sequencing data. Study details: Relapsing-remitting, secondary progressive and progressive-relapsing courses of multiple sclerosis were included. Points from the study as a whole: Compared with controls, patients showed significantly lower normalized Chao1 diversity. Patients used about 5 TRBV segments, including TRBV5-6, TRBV5-1 and TRBV20-1, more often than controls.

The CDR3 loop spans 17 amino acids. J was trimmed by 2 bases and V by 6 bases; bases with no gene match: 12. Sequenced material: blood. This TCR was sampled from a girl aged 5-17 years with multiple sclerosis. The V call is TRBV12-3 or TRBV12-4, the J call TRBJ2-3; 9 nucleotides agree with TRBD2. This chain's CDR3 is CASRDQGLALSTDTQYF. The CDR3 DNA sequence: TGTGCCAGCAGAGATCAAGGACTAGCGCTATCCACAGATACGCAGTATTTT.